Sequencing of this T cell receptor (beta chain) was carried out in a study of cytotoxic CD8 clonotypes in ibrutinib-treated CLL. The overall study: For this cohort, patients were some eleven relapsed/refractory and 15 treatment-naive, while 17 were IGHV unmutated. By median roughly 74 months, 12 had progressed and around 15 stayed remitted; responses had been 2 complete and roughly 24 partial. Study-wide points: The times at which samples were taken varied between sustained-remission and progressing patients. The study found clonality rose at ibrutinib response, then fell toward baseline at progression.

Repertoires were generated with immunoSEQ multiplex PCR, while TCRdb's copy carries only in-frame clones and drops some. The table lists over 120,000 clones, 80% of them singletons. Comments on this clone: What it binds is not known.

V lost 4 bases to trimming and J lost 0 bases; unmatched junction nucleotides: 6. The CDR3 runs to 17 residues. Germline V lookup: CDR1 SEHNR, CDR2 FQNEAQ (reference sequence). The chain combines TRBV7-9 with TRBJ2-2; 9 bases align to TRBD1. This receptor was obtained from a human donor with chronic lymphocytic leukemia. Here the sequenced sample was PBMCs, taken after 36 months of ibrutinib treatment. The chain's CDR3 is CASSSGQGVPNTGELFF. The CDR3 bases are TGTGCCAGCAGCTCGGGACAGGGAGTCCCGAACACCGGGGAGCTGTTTTTT.